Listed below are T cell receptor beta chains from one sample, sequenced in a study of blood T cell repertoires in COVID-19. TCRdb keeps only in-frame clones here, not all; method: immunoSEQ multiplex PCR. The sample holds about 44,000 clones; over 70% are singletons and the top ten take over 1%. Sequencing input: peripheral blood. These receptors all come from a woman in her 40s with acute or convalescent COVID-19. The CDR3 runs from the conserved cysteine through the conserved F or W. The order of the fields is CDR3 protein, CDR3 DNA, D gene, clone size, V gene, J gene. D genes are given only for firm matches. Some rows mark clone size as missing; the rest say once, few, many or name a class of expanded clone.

cdr3_aa: CASSYHISGGAYNEQFF; cdr3_nt: TGTGCCAGCAGTTACCACATAAGCGGGGGGGCCTACAATGAGCAGTTCTTC; d_call: TRBD2; clone_size: -; v_call: TRBV6-2/TRBV6-3; j_call: TRBJ2-1
cdr3_aa: CASSHEAGPGGQPQHF; cdr3_nt: TGCGCCAGCAGCCATGAGGCCGGTCCCGGTGGGCAGCCCCAGCATTTT; d_call: -; clone_size: -; v_call: TRBV4-3; j_call: TRBJ1-5
cdr3_aa: CASSLFQGQGNTIYF; cdr3_nt: TGTGCCAGCAGCTTATTCCAGGGTCAAGGAAACACCATATATTTT; d_call: -; clone_size: -; v_call: TRBV7-2; j_call: TRBJ1-3
cdr3_aa: CASSSGGAYTEAFF; cdr3_nt: TGTGCCAGCAGCTCAGGAGGGGCTTACACTGAAGCTTTCTTT; d_call: -; clone_size: -; v_call: TRBV11-3; j_call: TRBJ1-1
cdr3_aa: CASSPIRRNSPLHF; cdr3_nt: TGTGCCAGCAGCCCCATTCGCAGGAATTCACCCCTCCACTTT; d_call: -; clone_size: -; v_call: TRBV3-1/TRBV3-2; j_call: TRBJ1-6
cdr3_aa: CASSVGSQGRDGYTF; cdr3_nt: TGTGCCAGCAGCGTAGGGTCACAGGGCAGAGATGGCTACACCTTC; d_call: -; clone_size: -; v_call: TRBV9; j_call: TRBJ1-2
cdr3_aa: CSVGEGYEQYF; cdr3_nt: TGCAGCGTTGGCGAGGGCTACGAGCAGTACTTC; d_call: -; clone_size: -; v_call: TRBV29-1; j_call: TRBJ2-7
cdr3_aa: CASRTTGFGARSYNEQFF; cdr3_nt: TGTGCCAGTAGAACGACAGGGTTCGGAGCGCGGTCCTACAATGAGCAGTTCTTC; d_call: TRBD1; clone_size: -; v_call: TRBV19; j_call: TRBJ2-1
cdr3_aa: CASSLVPSGGPPADAQYF; cdr3_nt: TGTGCCAGCAGCTTAGTGCCTAGCGGGGGCCCCCCCGCAGATGCGCAGTATTTT; d_call: TRBD2; clone_size: -; v_call: TRBV7-2; j_call: TRBJ2-3
cdr3_aa: CASRASLTANTEAFF; cdr3_nt: TGCGCCAGCAGGGCTTCATTGACAGCCAACACTGAAGCTTTCTTT; d_call: -; clone_size: once; v_call: TRBV10-2; j_call: TRBJ1-1
cdr3_aa: CASSFGGDTQYF; cdr3_nt: TGTGCCAGCAGTTTTGGCGGAGATACGCAGTATTTT; d_call: -; clone_size: -; v_call: TRBV28; j_call: TRBJ2-3
cdr3_aa: CASSLTAQGPSGNTIYF; cdr3_nt: TGCGCCAGCAGCTTGACGGCACAGGGGCCCTCTGGAAACACCATATATTTT; d_call: TRBD1; clone_size: -; v_call: TRBV5-1; j_call: TRBJ1-3
cdr3_aa: CASSLGGRGLDTQYF; cdr3_nt: TGTGCCAGCAGTTTGGGGGGGAGAGGTTTAGATACGCAGTATTTT; d_call: TRBD2; clone_size: -; v_call: TRBV28; j_call: TRBJ2-3
cdr3_aa: CASSPRAVPGNTIYF; cdr3_nt: TGTGCCAGCAGCCCCAGGGCGGTTCCTGGAAACACCATATATTTT; d_call: -; clone_size: once; v_call: TRBV5-8; j_call: TRBJ1-3
cdr3_aa: CASSERQGAGEAFF; cdr3_nt: TGTGCCAGCAGCGAGAGACAGGGGGCGGGAGAGGCTTTCTTT; d_call: TRBD1; clone_size: once; v_call: TRBV9; j_call: TRBJ1-1
cdr3_aa: CASSHDQDDGYTF; cdr3_nt: TGTGCCAGCAGCCACGACCAGGATGATGGCTACACCTTC; d_call: -; clone_size: -; v_call: TRBV7-9; j_call: TRBJ1-2
cdr3_aa: CASSLGGTGEQPQHF; cdr3_nt: TGTGCCAGCAGCTTAGGAGGGACAGGGGAACAGCCCCAGCATTTT; d_call: TRBD1; clone_size: -; v_call: TRBV7-2; j_call: TRBJ1-5
cdr3_aa: CASSYGRTLIDSPLHF; cdr3_nt: TGTGCCAGCAGTTACGGGAGGACGCTTATTGATTCACCCCTCCACTTT; d_call: -; clone_size: -; v_call: TRBV28; j_call: TRBJ1-6
cdr3_aa: CASSLANPGNTIYF; cdr3_nt: TGTGCCAGCAGCTTAGCTAACCCTGGAAACACCATATATTTT; d_call: -; clone_size: once; v_call: TRBV11-2; j_call: TRBJ1-3
cdr3_aa: CASSLTWTNEETQYF; cdr3_nt: TGTGCCAGCAGCTTAACTTGGACTAACGAAGAGACCCAGTACTTC; d_call: -; clone_size: -; v_call: TRBV7-9; j_call: TRBJ2-5
cdr3_aa: CASSSSSDTQYF; cdr3_nt: TGTGCCAGCAGTTCTTCCTCGGATACGCAGTATTTT; d_call: -; clone_size: -; v_call: TRBV28; j_call: TRBJ2-3
cdr3_aa: CASSYERGAGEKLFF; cdr3_nt: TGTGCCAGCAGTTACGAGCGGGGCGCAGGGGAAAAACTGTTTTTT; d_call: -; clone_size: -; v_call: TRBV6-2/TRBV6-3; j_call: TRBJ1-4
cdr3_aa: CASSQGRASGASGETQYF; cdr3_nt: TGCGCCAGCAGCCAAGGTCGGGCGTCGGGAGCTTCAGGGGAGACCCAGTACTTC; d_call: -; clone_size: -; v_call: TRBV4-1; j_call: TRBJ2-5
cdr3_aa: CASSQEPHRQGINSPLHF; cdr3_nt: TGCGCCAGCAGCCAAGAGCCCCACCGACAGGGTATCAATTCACCCCTCCACTTT; d_call: TRBD1; clone_size: -; v_call: TRBV4-3; j_call: TRBJ1-6
cdr3_aa: CASSPGHPNTGELFF; cdr3_nt: TGCGCCAGCAGCCCAGGCCATCCGAACACCGGGGAGCTGTTTTTT; d_call: -; clone_size: -; v_call: TRBV5-1; j_call: TRBJ2-2
cdr3_aa: CASSIGDRVETQYF; cdr3_nt: TGTGCCAGTAGTATTGGAGACAGGGTAGAGACCCAGTACTTC; d_call: TRBD1; clone_size: -; v_call: TRBV19; j_call: TRBJ2-5
cdr3_aa: CASGLVRLAGGAWYNEQFF; cdr3_nt: TGTGCTAGTGGCCTGGTTCGGCTAGCGGGGGGGGCCTGGTACAATGAGCAGTTCTTC; d_call: TRBD2; clone_size: -; v_call: TRBV12-5; j_call: TRBJ2-1
cdr3_aa: CASSVLGQGYQPQHF; cdr3_nt: TGTGCCAGCAGTGTCTTGGGACAGGGGTATCAGCCCCAGCATTTT; d_call: TRBD1; clone_size: -; v_call: TRBV2; j_call: TRBJ1-5